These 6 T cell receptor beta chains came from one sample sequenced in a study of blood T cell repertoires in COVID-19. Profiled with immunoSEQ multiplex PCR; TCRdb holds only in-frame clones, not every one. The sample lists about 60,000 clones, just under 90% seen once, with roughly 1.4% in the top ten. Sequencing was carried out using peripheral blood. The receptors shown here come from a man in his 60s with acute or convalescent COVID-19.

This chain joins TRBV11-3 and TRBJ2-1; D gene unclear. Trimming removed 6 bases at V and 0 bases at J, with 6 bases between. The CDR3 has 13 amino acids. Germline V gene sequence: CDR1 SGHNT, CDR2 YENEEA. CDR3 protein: CASRVSSYNEQFF. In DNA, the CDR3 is TGTGCCAGCAGAGTGAGCTCCTACAATGAGCAGTTCTTC.

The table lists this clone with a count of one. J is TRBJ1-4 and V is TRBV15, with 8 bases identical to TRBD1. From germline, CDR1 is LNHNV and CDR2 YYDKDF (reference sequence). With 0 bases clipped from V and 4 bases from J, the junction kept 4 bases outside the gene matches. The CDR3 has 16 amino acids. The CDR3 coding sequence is TGTGCCACCAGCAGAGAAAAACAGGGGGGTAATGAAAAACTGTTTTTT. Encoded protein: CATSREKQGGNEKLFF. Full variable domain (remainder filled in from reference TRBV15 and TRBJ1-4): DAMVIQNPRYQVTQFGKPVTLSCSQTLNHNVMYWYQQKSSQAPKLLFHYYDKDFNNEADTPDNFQSRRPNTSFCFLDIRSPGLGDTAMYLCATSREKQGGNEKLFFGSGTQLSVL.

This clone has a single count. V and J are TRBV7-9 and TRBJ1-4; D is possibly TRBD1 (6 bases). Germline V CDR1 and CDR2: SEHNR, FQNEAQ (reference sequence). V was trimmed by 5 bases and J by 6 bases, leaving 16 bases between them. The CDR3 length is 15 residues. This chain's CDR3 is CASSARGGDDEKLFF. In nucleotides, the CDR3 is TGTGCCAGCAGCGCCCGGGGGGGCGACGATGAAAAACTGTTTTTT.

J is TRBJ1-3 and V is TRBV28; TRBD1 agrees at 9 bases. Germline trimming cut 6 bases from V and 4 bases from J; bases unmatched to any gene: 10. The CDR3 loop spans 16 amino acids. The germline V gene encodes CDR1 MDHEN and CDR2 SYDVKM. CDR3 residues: CASRGIQGALGNTIYF. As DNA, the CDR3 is TGTGCCAGCAGAGGGATACAGGGGGCTTTGGGAAACACCATATATTTT.

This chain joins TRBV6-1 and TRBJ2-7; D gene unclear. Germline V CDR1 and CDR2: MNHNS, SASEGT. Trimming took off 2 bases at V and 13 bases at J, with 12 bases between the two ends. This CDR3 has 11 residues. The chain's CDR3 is CASSELNSSYF. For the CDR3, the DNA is TGTGCCAGCAGTGAATTGAACAGCTCTTACTTC.

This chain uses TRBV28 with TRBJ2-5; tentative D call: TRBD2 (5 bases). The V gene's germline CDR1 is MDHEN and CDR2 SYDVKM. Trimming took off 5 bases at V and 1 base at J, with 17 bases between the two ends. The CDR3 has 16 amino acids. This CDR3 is CASSRPSVALQETQYF. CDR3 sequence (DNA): TGTGCCAGCAGTCGACCTTCGGTAGCGCTCCAAGAGACCCAGTACTTC.